Below, one T cell receptor beta chain is given with its context. Its antigen is as yet unknown. These data originate in a study of blood T cells in healthy people across ages. Overall study results and limits: What prevented conclusive comparison of naive and antigen-experienced cells was that PBMCs were unsorted.

Using a J-beta primer mix together with a sample-barcoded 5' primer, a second PCR was run for roughly 6 to 11 cycles. Each cDNA molecule was tagged by a template-switch adaptor that had 12 random nucleotides. TCRdb independently ran MiXCR on the 5' RACE reads; one entry per CDR3 protein. In the table there are about 1.1 million distinct CDR3 sequences, 35% to 40% of which are singletons. The length of the CDR3 is 16 residues. Germline V lookup: CDR1 MGHRA, CDR2 YSYEKL. Unmatched junction bases numbered 3, after V lost 1 base and J lost 0 bases. Per sample, at least 5 micrograms of total RNA were extracted.

Specimen: blood. This clonotype originated in a man between 18 and 29 years old in good health. J is TRBJ2-1 and V is TRBV4-1; 7 bases are a match to TRBD2. CDR3 sequence (DNA): TGCGCCAGCAGCCAAGTACTAGCGAGCTCCTACAATGAGCAGTTCTTC. It is translated as CASSQVLASSYNEQFF.